Included here is one T cell receptor (beta chain) sequence, with context. The data were obtained in a study of shared clonotypes between healthy human individuals. The CDR3 sequence is 15 residues long. Germline V CDR1 and CDR2: SGHVS, FQNEAQ. Trimming took 11 bases from V and 0 from J, leaving 17 bases between them. Clones were sequenced by immunoSEQ multiplex PCR, and TCRdb holds only the in-frame ones, with some missing. The sample lists nearly 750,000 clones, roughly 72% occurring once. Sequenced sample: memory CD4+ T cells sorted from blood. Subset in this sample: CD45RA-negative fraction. This chain connects TRBV7-8 to TRBJ2-1, with TRBD2 as a possible D gene (6 bases). This clonotype was obtained from a woman aged 30 to 39 in good health. The CDR3 is CAVELPGASYNEQFF. CDR3 nucleotides: TGTGCCGTTGAACTACCGGGAGCCTCCTACAATGAGCAGTTCTTC. Using reference TRBV7-8 and TRBJ2-1 for the parts outside the CDR3, the full variable domain is GAGVSQSPRYKVAKRGQDVALRCDPISGHVSLFWYQQALGQGPEFLTYFQNEAQLDKSGLPSDRFFAERPEGSVSTLKIQRTQQEDSAVYLCAVELPGASYNEQFFGPGTRLTVL.